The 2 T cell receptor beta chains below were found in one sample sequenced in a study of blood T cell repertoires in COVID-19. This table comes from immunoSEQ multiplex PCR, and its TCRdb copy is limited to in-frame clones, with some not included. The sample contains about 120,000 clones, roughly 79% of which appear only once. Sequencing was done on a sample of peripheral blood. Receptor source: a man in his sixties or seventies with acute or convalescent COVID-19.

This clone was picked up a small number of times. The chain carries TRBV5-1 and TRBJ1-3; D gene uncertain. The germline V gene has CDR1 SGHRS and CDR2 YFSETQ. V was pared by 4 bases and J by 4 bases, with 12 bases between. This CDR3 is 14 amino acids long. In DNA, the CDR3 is TGCGCCAGCAGCCTAAATTTACAGGGAAACACCATATATTTT. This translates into CASSLNLQGNTIYF.

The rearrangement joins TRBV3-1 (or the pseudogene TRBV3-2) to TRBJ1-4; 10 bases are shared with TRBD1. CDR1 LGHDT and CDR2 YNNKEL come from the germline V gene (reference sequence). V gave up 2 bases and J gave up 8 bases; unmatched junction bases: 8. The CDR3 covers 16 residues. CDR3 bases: TGTGCCAGCAGCCAACCTCCGGGACAGGGGAGAGAAAAACTGTTTTTT. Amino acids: CASSQPPGQGREKLFF.